This T cell receptor (beta chain) was found in a study of early T cells in non-severe SARS-CoV-2 infection. Trimming took off 6 bases at V and 7 bases at J, with 16 bases between the two ends. The length of the CDR3 is 14 residues. Germline CDR1 and CDR2: SGHAT and FQNNGV. TCRdb used MiXCR to reprocess the 5' RACE reads, holding one entry per CDR3 protein. The sample consists of about 53,000 distinct CDR3 sequences, roughly an eighth of them appearing once. This clonotype was counted many times. The sample was whole blood, taken at baseline. The sequence was collected from an adult who was a healthcare worker with PCR-confirmed SARS-CoV-2 infection or an uninfected control (not recorded which). This chain joins TRBV11-2 and TRBJ2-1, with D maybe TRBD2 (6 bases). This chain's CDR3 is CASRPGETTNEQFF. CDR3 coding DNA: TGTGCCAGCAGGCCGGGGGAAACTACTAATGAGCAGTTCTTC.